This entry concerns a single T cell receptor beta chain. What it recognizes is unknown. The data were taken from a study of T cells expressing NK-cell markers. On the study more broadly: It was from sorted CD3+CD56+NKG2C+, CD3+CD56+NKG2C- and CD3+CD56-NKG2C+ T cells that TCR beta repertoires came. The study sequenced eight donors, seven HCMV-seropositive and one seronegative. Findings and caveats of the study: Topping the CD3+CD56-NKG2C+ fraction as well were these clonotypes, in a few donors.

No DNA is given; TCRdb re-called the 5' RACE reads and lists each CDR3 protein once. This table lists 130,000 to 150,000 distinct CDR3 sequences. Germline loops: CDR1 SGHAT, CDR2 FQNNGV. The CDR3 length is 20 residues. The chain employs TRBV11-2 and TRBJ2-5; without DNA, the TCRdb call of TRBD2 cannot be checked. The specimen sequenced was blood T cells: a sorted CD56 or NKG2C T cell subset, CD4+ or CD8+ T cells, or bulk PBMC T cells (not recorded which). The receptor was isolated from a young man in good health. CDR3 protein: CASSHPVGLAGGVSRETQYF.